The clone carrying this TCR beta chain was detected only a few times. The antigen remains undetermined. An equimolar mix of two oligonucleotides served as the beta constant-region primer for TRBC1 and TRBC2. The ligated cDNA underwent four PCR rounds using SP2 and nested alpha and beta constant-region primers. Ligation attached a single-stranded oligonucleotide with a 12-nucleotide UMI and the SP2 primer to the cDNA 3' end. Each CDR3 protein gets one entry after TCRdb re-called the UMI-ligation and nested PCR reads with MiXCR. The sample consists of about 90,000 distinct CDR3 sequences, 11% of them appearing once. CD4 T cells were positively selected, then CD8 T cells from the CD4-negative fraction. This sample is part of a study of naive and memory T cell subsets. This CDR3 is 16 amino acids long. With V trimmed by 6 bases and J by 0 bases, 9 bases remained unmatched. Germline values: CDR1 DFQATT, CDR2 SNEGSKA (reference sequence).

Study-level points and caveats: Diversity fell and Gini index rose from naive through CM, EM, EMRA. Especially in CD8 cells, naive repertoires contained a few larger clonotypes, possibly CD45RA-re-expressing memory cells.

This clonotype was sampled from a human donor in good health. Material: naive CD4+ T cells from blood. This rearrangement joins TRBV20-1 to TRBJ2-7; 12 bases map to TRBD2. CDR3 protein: CSAGLAGGSFSYEQYF. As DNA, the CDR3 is TGCAGTGCCGGGCTAGCGGGAGGGTCCTTCTCCTACGAGCAGTACTTC.